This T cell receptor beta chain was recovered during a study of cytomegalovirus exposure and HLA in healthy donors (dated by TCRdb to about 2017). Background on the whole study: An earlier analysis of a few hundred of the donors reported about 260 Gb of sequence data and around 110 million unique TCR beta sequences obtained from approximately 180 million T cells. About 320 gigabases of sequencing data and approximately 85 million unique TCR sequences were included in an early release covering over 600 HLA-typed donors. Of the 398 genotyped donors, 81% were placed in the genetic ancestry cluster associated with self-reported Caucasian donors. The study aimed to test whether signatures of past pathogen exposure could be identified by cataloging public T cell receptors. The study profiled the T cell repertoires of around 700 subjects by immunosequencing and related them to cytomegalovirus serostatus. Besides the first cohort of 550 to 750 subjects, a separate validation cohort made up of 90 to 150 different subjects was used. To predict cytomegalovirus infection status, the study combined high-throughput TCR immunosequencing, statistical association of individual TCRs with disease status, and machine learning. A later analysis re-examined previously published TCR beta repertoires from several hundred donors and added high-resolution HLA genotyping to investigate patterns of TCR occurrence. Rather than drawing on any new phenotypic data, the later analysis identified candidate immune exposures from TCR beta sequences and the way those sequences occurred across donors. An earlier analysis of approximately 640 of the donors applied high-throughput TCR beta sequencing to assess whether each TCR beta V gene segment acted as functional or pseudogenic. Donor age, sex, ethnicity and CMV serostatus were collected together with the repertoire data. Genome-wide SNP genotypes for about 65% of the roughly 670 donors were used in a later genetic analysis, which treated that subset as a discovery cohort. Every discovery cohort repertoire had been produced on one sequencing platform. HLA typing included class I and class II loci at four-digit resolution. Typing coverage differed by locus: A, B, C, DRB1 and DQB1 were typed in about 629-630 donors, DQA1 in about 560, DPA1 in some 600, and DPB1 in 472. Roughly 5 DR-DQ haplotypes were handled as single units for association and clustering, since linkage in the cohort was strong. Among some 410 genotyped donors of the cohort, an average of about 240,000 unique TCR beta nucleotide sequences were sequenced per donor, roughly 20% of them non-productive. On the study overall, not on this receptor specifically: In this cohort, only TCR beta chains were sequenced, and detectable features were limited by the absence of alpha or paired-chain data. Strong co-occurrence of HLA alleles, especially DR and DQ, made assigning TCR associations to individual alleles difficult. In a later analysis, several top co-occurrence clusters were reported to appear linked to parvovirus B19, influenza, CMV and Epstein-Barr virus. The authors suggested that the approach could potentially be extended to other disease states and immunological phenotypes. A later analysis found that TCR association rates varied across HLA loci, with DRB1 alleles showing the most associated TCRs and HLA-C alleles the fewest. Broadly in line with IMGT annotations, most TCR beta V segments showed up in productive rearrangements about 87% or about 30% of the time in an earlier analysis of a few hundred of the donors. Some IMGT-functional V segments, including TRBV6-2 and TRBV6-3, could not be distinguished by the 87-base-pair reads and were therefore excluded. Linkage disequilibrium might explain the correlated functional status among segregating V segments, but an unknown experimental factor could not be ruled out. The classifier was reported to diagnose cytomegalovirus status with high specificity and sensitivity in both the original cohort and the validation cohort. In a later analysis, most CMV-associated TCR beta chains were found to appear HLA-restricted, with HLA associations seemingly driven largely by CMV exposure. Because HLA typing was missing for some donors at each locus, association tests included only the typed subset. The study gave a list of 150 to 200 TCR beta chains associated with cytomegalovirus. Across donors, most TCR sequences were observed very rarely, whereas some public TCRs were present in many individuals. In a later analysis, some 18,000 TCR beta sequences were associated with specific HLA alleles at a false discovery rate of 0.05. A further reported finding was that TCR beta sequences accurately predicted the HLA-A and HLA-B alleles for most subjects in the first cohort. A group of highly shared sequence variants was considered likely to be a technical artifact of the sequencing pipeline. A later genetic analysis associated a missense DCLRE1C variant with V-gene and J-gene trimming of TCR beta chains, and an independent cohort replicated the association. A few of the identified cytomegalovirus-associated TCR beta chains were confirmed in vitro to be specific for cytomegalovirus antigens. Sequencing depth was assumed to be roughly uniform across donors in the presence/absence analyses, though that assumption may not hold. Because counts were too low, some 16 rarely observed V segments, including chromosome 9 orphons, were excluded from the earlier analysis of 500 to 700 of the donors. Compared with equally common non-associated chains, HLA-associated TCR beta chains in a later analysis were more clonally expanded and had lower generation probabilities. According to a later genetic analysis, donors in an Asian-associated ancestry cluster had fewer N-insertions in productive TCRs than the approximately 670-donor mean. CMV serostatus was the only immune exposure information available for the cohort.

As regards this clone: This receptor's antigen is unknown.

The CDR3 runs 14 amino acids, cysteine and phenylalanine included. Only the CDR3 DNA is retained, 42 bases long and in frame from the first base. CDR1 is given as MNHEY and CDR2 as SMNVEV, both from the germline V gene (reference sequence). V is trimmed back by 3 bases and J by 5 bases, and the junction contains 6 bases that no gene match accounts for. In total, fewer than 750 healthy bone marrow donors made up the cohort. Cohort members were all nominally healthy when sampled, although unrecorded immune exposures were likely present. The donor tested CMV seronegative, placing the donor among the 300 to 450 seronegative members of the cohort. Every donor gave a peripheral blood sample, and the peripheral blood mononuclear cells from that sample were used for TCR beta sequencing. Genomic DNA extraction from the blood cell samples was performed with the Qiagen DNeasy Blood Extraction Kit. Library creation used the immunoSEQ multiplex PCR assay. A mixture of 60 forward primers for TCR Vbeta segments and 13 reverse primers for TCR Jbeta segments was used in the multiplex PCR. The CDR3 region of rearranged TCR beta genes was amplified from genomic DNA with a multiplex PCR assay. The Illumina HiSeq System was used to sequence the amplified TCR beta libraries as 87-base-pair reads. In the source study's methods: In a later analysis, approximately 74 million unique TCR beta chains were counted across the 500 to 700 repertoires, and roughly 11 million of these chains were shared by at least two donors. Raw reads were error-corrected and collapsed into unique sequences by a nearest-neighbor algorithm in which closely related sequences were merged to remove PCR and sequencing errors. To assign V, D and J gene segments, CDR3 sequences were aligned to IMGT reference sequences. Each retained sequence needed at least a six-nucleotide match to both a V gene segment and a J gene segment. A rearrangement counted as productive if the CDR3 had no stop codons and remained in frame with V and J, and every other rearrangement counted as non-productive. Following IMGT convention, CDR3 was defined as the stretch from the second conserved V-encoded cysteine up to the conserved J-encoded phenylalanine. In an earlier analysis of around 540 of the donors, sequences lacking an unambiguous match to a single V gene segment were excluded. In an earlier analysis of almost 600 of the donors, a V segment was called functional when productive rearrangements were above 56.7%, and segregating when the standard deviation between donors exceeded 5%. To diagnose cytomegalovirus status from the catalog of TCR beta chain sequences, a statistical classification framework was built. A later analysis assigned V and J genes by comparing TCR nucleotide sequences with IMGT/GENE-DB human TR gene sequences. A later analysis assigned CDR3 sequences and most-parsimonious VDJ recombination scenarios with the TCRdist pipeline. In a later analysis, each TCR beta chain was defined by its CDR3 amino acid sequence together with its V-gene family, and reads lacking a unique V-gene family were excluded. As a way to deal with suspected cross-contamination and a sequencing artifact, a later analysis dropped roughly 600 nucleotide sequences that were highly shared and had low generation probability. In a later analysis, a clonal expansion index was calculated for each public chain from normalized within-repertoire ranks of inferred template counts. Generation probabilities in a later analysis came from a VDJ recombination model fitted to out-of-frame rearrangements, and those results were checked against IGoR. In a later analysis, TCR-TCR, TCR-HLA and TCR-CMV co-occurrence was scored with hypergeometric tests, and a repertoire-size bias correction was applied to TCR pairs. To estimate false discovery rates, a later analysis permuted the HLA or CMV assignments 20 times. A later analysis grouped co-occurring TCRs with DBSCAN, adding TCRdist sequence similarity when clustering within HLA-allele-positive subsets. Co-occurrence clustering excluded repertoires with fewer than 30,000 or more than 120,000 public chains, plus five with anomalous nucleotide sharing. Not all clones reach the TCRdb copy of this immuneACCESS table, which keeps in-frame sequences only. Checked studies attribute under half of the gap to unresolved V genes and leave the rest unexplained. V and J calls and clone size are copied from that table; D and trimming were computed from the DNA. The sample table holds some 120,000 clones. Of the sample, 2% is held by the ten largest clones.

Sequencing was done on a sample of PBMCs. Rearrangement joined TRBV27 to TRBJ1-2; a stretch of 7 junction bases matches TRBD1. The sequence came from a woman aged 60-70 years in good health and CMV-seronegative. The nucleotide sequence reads TGTGCCAGCAGTTTGGGGACAGATCGATATGGCTACACCTTC. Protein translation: CASSLGTDRYGYTF.